This T cell receptor beta chain stems from a study of T-cell memory formation after mild COVID-19. A single record per CDR3 protein comes from TCRdb applying MiXCR to the 5' RACE reads. The sample holds more than 400,000 distinct CDR3 sequences, about 20% seen once. V lost 6 bases and J lost 3, with 11 bases in between. The germline gives CDR1 MNHEY, CDR2 SVGAGI. This CDR3 contains 13 residues. This clonotype was observed a single time. The chain recombines TRBV6-5 with TRBJ2-5; D is perhaps TRBD1 (6 bases). The sequence was obtained from an adult woman who had mild COVID-19 (a few samples of this study predate the infection). Cell type and time point are not known. Sequencing was performed on PBMCs or a T cell subset sorted from them (not recorded which). DNA for the CDR3: TGTGCCAGCAGGACCCCAGGGGAAGAGACCCAGTACTTC. Residues: CASRTPGEETQYF.